This entry features one T cell receptor beta chain sequence. Its target is not known. The CDR3 has 16 residues. J was trimmed by 9 bases and V by 10 bases; bases with no gene match: 17. Germline V gives CDR1 MNHNY, CDR2 SVGAGI (reference sequence). The data belong to a study of cytomegalovirus exposure and HLA in healthy donors. A multiplex PCR was run with 60 Vbeta primers and 13 Jbeta primers. The method was immunoSEQ multiplex PCR; TCRdb's version includes in-frame clones alone and lacks a portion of them. The repertoire consists of 100,000 or so clones, with approximately 80% occurring once and the leading ten covering 10% to 13%. General study points: Reports indicated that the classifier achieved high specificity and sensitivity in diagnosing cytomegalovirus status.

This chain connects TRBV6-6 to TRBJ2-1; 11 positions match TRBD2. Source material: PBMCs. The origin of this receptor is a human donor in good health. CDR3 amino acids: CATTPSGGPLGGEQFF. The CDR3 nucleotides are TGTGCCACCACCCCTAGCGGGGGGCCCCTGGGGGGTGAGCAGTTCTTC.